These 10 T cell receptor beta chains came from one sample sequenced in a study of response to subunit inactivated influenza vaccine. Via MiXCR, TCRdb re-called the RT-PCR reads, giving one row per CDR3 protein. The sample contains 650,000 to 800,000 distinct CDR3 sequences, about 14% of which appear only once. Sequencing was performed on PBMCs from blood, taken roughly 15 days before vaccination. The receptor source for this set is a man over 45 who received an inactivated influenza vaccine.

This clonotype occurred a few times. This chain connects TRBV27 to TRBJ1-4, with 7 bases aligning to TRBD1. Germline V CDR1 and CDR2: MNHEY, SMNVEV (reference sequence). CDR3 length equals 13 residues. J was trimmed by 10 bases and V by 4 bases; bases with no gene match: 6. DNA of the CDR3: TGTGCCAGCAGTTACGTCCCAGGGGGAAAACTGTTTTTT. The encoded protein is CASSYVPGGKLFF.

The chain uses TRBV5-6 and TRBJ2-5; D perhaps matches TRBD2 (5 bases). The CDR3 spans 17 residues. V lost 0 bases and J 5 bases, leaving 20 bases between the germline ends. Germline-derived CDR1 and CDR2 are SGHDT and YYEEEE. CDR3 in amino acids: CASSLELAEKLGETQYF. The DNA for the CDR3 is TGTGCCAGCAGCTTGGAGCTAGCAGAAAAGTTAGGCGAGACCCAGTACTTC.

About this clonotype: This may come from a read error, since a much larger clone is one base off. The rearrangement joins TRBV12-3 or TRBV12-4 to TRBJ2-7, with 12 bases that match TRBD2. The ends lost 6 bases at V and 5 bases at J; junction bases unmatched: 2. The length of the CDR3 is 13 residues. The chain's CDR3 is CASRLAGGHEQYF. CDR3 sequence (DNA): TGTGCCAGCAGACTAGCGGGGGGCCACGAGCAGTACTTC.

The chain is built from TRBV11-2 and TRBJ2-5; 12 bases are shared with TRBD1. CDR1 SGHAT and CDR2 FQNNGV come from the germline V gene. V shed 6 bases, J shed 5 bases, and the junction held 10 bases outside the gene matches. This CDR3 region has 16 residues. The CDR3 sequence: CASRQAGTGGYETQYF. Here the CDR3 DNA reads TGTGCCAGCAGACAAGCGGGGACAGGGGGCTATGAGACCCAGTACTTC.

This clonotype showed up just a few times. CDR3 residues: CSARGVGSSYNEQFF. The CDR3 coding sequence is TGCAGTGCTAGAGGGGTGGGGAGCTCCTACAATGAGCAGTTCTTC. V usage is TRBV20-1 and J usage is TRBJ2-1, with D possibly matching TRBD2 (5 bases). Germline CDR1 and CDR2: DFQATT and SNEGSKA (reference sequence). The ends were cut back, 1 base at V and 0 bases at J, with 10 bases in the middle. There are 15 residues in the CDR3.

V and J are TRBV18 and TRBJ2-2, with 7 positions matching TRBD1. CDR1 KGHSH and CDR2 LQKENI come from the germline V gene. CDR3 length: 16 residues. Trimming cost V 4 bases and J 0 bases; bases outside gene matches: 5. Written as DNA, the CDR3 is TGTGCCAGCTCACTACAGGGGCCCGCGAACACCGGGGAGCTGTTTTTT. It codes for CASSLQGPANTGELFF.

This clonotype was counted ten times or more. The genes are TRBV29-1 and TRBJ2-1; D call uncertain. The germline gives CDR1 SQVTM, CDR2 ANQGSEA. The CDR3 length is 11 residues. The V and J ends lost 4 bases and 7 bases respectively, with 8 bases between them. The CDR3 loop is CSVGRVNEQFF. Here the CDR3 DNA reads TGCAGCGTTGGAAGAGTAAATGAGCAGTTCTTC.

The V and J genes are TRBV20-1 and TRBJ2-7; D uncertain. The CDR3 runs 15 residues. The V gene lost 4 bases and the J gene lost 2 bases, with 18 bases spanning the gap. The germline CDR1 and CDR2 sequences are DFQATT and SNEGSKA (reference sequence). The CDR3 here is CSATAQRVAAYEQYF. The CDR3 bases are TGCAGTGCTACCGCTCAACGAGTAGCAGCCTACGAGCAGTACTTC.

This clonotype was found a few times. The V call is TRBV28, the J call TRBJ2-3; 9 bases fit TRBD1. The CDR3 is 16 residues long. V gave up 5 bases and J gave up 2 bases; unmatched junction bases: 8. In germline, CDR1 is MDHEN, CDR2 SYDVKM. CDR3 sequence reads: CASSATGTGPTDTQYF. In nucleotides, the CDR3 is TGTGCCAGCAGTGCGACCGGGACAGGGCCCACAGATACGCAGTATTTT.

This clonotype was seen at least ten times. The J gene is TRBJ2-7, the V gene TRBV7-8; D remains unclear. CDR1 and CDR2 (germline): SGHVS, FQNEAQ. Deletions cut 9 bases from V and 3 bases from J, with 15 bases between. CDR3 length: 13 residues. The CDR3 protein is CASAQNLNYEQYF. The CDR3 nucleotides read TGTGCCAGTGCCCAAAACCTAAACTACGAGCAGTACTTC.